The 20 T cell receptor beta chains in this list originate from one sample, sequenced in a study of T cell clones after liver transplantation. The assay was immunoSEQ multiplex PCR, and TCRdb's table has in-frame clones only and misses some. In the table there are 95,000 to 130,000 clones, 90% of which are singletons. The material sequenced was CD4+ T cells from blood, taken 12 months after liver transplant. Receptors originate from a human patient who received a liver transplant. Some T cells may be transferred from the graft donor.

J is TRBJ1-3 and V is TRBV19; 8 bases fit TRBD1. The CDR3 consists of 13 residues. J was trimmed by 4 bases and V by 9 bases; bases with no gene match: 5. Germline loops: CDR1 LNHDA, CDR2 SQIVND (reference sequence). CDR3 DNA sequence: TGTGCCAGCGAGGACAGGGCGGGAAACACCATATATTTT. It specifies CASEDRAGNTIYF. Combining the CDR3 with reference TRBV19 and TRBJ1-3 gives the whole variable domain DGGITQSPKYLFRKEGQNVTLSCEQNLNHDAMYWYRQDPGQGLRLIYYSQIVNDFQKGDIAEGYSVSREKKESFPLTVTSAQKNPTAFYLCASEDRAGNTIYFGEGSWLTVV.

Only one count was recorded for this clone. V gene TRBV5-8 combines with J gene TRBJ2-1; D is uncertain. V gave up 0 bases and J gave up 0 bases, with 7 bases separating them. This CDR3 is built from 15 residues. From germline, CDR1 is SGHTS and CDR2 YDEGEE. Here the CDR3 reads CASSLDSLSYNEQFF. For the CDR3, the DNA is TGTGCCAGCAGCTTGGACAGCCTCTCCTACAATGAGCAGTTCTTC.

This clone has more than one count but fewer than ten. This sequence joins TRBV5-6 and TRBJ2-7, with D uncertain. Trimming left V 1 base short and J 4 bases short, with 6 bases between. Germline V gene lookup returns CDR1 SGHDT and CDR2 YYEEEE. The CDR3 is 12 amino acids. CDR3 in DNA: TGTGCCAGCAGCTTGAAGGGTTACGAGCAGTACTTC. Its protein is CASSLKGYEQYF.

The J gene is TRBJ2-5, the V gene TRBV6-1; 7 bases fit TRBD1. The CDR3 spans 16 residues. Germline CDR1 MNHNS, CDR2 SASEGT. After removal of 1 base from V and 5 bases from J, the junction contained 10 bases not matched to a gene. The CDR3 spells CASSEDYLGGHETQYF. The DNA for the CDR3 is TGTGCCAGCAGTGAAGATTACCTAGGGGGCCATGAGACCCAGTACTTC.

The chain couples TRBV28 to TRBJ2-5; D may match TRBD1 or TRBD2 (6 bases each). The CDR3 is 14 residues long. Between the trimmed V and J ends, which lost 3 bases and 4 bases, there was a span of 12 bases. Germline CDR1 and CDR2: MDHEN and SYDVKM. The CDR3: CASSLGGDGETQYF. In DNA, the CDR3 is TGTGCCAGCAGTTTGGGGGGCGACGGAGAGACCCAGTACTTC.

V usage is TRBV5-1 and J usage is TRBJ1-1, with a weak D call TRBD1 (6 bases). The V end was cut by 5 bases, the J end by 4 bases, with 12 bases between. This CDR3 has 13 amino acids. CDR1 and CDR2 (germline): SGHRS, YFSETQ. The CDR3 DNA sequence: TGCGCCAGCAGATACGGGACAACCACTGAAGCTTTCTTT. Its translation: CASRYGTTTEAFF. Full variable domain (remainder filled in from reference TRBV5-1 and TRBJ1-1): KAGVTQTPRYLIKTRGQQVTLSCSPISGHRSVSWYQQTPGQGLQFLFEYFSETQRNKGNFPGRFSGRQFSNSRSEMNVSTLELGDSALYLCASRYGTTTEAFFGQGTRLTVV.

This chain uses TRBV5-4 with TRBJ1-3; unclear D gene. CDR3 length equals 16 residues. V lost 1 base and J 0 bases, leaving 11 bases between the germline ends. From germline, CDR1 is SGHNT and CDR2 YYREEE (reference sequence). CDR3 DNA: TGTGCCAGCAGCTTGATCGGACCGACCTCTGGAAACACCATATATTTT. Translation gives CASSLIGPTSGNTIYF.

The V and J genes are TRBV28 and TRBJ2-1; 9 nucleotides align to TRBD1. Germline V gene sequence: CDR1 MDHEN, CDR2 SYDVKM. V shed 6 bases, J shed 0 bases, and the junction held 3 bases outside the gene matches. The CDR3 loop spans 15 amino acids. CDR3 amino acids: CASRLQGASYNEQFF. The DNA for the CDR3 is TGTGCCAGCAGGCTACAGGGGGCCTCCTACAATGAGCAGTTCTTC.

V gene TRBV30 combines with J gene TRBJ1-4; 11 bases fit TRBD1. V lost 0 bases to trimming and J lost 1 base; unmatched junction nucleotides: 7. Germline V CDR1 and CDR2: GTSNPN, SVGIG (reference sequence). The length of the CDR3 is 18 residues. Here the CDR3 DNA reads TGTGCCTGGAGTGTCCGGAGGACAGGGGGCTTAACTAATGAAAAACTGTTTTTT. Translation gives CAWSVRRTGGLTNEKLFF.

J is TRBJ2-3 and V is TRBV7-9, with 7 bases aligning to TRBD2. This CDR3 is built from 14 residues. Germline trimming cut 1 base from V and 6 bases from J; bases unmatched to any gene: 4. Germline assignment: CDR1 SEHNR and CDR2 FQNEAQ (reference sequence). CDR3 sequence: CASSLDAGEDTQYF. CDR3 nucleotide sequence: TGTGCCAGCAGCTTAGATGCGGGAGAGGATACGCAGTATTTT.

V usage is TRBV30 and J usage is TRBJ1-4; D possibly corresponds to TRBD1 (6 bases). The ends were cut back, 7 bases at V and 8 bases at J, with 17 bases in the middle. From germline, CDR1 is GTSNPN and CDR2 SVGIG (reference sequence). This CDR3 is built from 13 residues. The CDR3: CAFPSRGGEKLFF. In nucleotides, the CDR3 is TGTGCCTTCCCGTCCAGGGGCGGCGAAAAACTGTTTTTT.

This chain joins TRBV19 and TRBJ1-5; D is possibly TRBD1 (6 bases). Germline CDR1 LNHDA, CDR2 SQIVND (reference sequence). CDR3 size: 16 residues. Trimming stripped 1 base from V and 1 base from J, with 11 bases between. The DNA for the CDR3 is TGTGCCAGTAGTATAGCGGGGGCAGGAAGCAATCAGCCCCAGCATTTT. The encoded protein is CASSIAGAGSNQPQHF.

V gene TRBV30 combines with J gene TRBJ2-1; TRBD2 matches at 10 bases. CDR1 GTSNPN and CDR2 SVGIG come from the germline V gene (reference sequence). This CDR3 has 18 residues. V trimming: 3 bases; J trimming: 3 bases; junction bases outside the gene matches: 14. The CDR3 loop reads CAWSGGLAGAVIYNEQFF. The CDR3, as DNA: TGTGCCTGGAGCGGCGGTCTAGCGGGAGCCGTCATCTACAATGAGCAGTTCTTC.

The chain couples TRBV9 to TRBJ2-6, with D perhaps assigned TRBD1 or TRBD2 (5 bases each). This CDR3 comprises 16 residues. Per the germline V gene, CDR1 is SGDLS and CDR2 is YYNGEE. V lost 3 bases, J lost 0 bases, and 10 bases lay in between. The CDR3, as DNA: TGTGCCAGCAGCGGGGACCGCCTCTCTGGGGCCAACGTCCTGACTTTC. Its protein is CASSGDRLSGANVLTF. Based on the CDR3 plus reference TRBV9 and TRBJ2-6, the full variable domain is DSGVTQTPKHLITATGQRVTLRCSPRSGDLSVYWYQQSLDQGLQFLIQYYNGEERAKGNILERFSAQQFPDLHSELNLSSLELGDSALYFCASSGDRLSGANVLTFGAGSRLTVL.

The rearrangement uses TRBV5-1 and TRBJ1-4; D perhaps matches TRBD1 (6 bases). The V gene lost 1 base and the J gene lost 6 bases, with 10 bases spanning the gap. The CDR3 is 14 amino acids. Germline lookup yields CDR1 SGHRS and CDR2 YFSETQ. The CDR3 region has the DNA TGCGCCAGCAGCTTGATGGGGGCCGATGAAAAACTGTTTTTT. It codes for CASSLMGADEKLFF.

The chain is built from TRBV29-1 and TRBJ2-5, with D tentatively TRBD1 or TRBD2 (5 bases each). CDR3 length: 13 residues. From germline, CDR1 is SQVTM and CDR2 ANQGSEA. V lost 0 bases, J lost 5 bases, and 10 bases lay in between. CDR3 protein: CSVEDQWGETQYF. In nucleotides, the CDR3 is TGCAGCGTTGAAGATCAGTGGGGGGAGACCCAGTACTTC.

The chain uses TRBV14 and TRBJ2-6; maybe TRBD1 (5 bases). Germline-derived CDR1 and CDR2 are SGHDN and FVKESK. V was trimmed by 1 base and J by 0 bases, leaving 13 bases between them. The CDR3 has 18 amino acids. CDR3 in amino acids: CASSQVWGRDSGANVLTF. The CDR3 nucleotides read TGTGCCAGCAGCCAAGTGTGGGGCCGAGACTCTGGGGCCAACGTCCTGACTTTC.

The V gene is TRBV6-1, the J gene TRBJ2-7; the match to TRBD2 covers 11 bases. The CDR3 spans 13 residues. V shed 6 bases, J shed 9 bases, and the junction held 7 bases outside the gene matches. CDR1 is MNHNS and CDR2 is SASEGT in the germline V gene. The CDR3 DNA reads as TGTGCCAGCAGGACTAGCGGGGAATCTGGGCAGTACTTC. This encodes CASRTSGESGQYF.

This clone was seen a single time. The CDR3 DNA sequence: TGTGCCAGCAACGGGCCTGGGAGCCACCTCACAGATACGCAGTATTTT. Translating gives CASNGPGSHLTDTQYF. The chain recombines TRBV9 with TRBJ2-3; weak D call: TRBD2 (5 bases). Germline assignment: CDR1 SGDLS and CDR2 YYNGEE. CDR3 length: 16 residues. Trimming took off 6 bases at V and 2 bases at J, with 19 bases between the two ends.

This clone was picked up a small number of times. This chain uses TRBV6-6 with TRBJ1-3; 7 bases line up with TRBD1. The germline V gene encodes CDR1 MNHNY and CDR2 SVGAGI (reference sequence). Losses at the gene ends were 4 bases for V and 4 bases for J; bases not matched to a gene: 4. The CDR3 is 14 residues long. CDR3 nucleotide sequence: TGTGCCAGCAGTTCAGGGACAGTCGGAAACACCATATATTTT. Translated, it gives CASSSGTVGNTIYF.